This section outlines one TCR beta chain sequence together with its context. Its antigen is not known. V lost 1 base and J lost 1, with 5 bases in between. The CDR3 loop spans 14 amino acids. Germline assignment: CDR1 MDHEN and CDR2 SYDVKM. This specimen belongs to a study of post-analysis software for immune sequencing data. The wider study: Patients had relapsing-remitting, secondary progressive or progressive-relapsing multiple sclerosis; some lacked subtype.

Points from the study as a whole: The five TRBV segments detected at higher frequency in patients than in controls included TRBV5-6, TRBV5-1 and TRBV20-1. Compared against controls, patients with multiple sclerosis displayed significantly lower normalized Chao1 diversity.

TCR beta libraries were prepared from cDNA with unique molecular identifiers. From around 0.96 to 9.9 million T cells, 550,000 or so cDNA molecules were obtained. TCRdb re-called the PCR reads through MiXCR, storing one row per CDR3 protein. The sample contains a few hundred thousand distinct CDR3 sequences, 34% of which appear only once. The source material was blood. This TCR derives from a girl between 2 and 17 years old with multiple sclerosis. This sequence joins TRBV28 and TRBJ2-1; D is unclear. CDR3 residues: CASSLSLSYNEQFF. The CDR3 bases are TGTGCCAGCAGTTTATCTTTATCCTACAATGAGCAGTTCTTC.